This section outlines one TCR beta chain sequence together with its context. The data belong to a study of T cell changes during pregnancy in multiple sclerosis. The table came from immunoSEQ multiplex PCR; TCRdb's copy has only in-frame clones and leaves some out. In the table there are 30,000 to 40,000 clones, 80% to 90% of which are singletons. With 2 bases removed from V and 10 bases from J, the gap between germline ends came to 17 bases. The CDR3 is made up of 14 amino acids. CDR1 is SNHLY and CDR2 is FYNNEI in the germline V gene. The chain carries TRBV2 and TRBJ1-2; tentatively, D is TRBD1 (6 bases). This TCR came from a female donor with multiple sclerosis, enrolled in a pregnancy study. This specimen was CD8+ T cells from peripheral blood mononuclear cells, taken in the second trimester of pregnancy. DNA for the CDR3: TGTGCCAGCAGTGAATGGGGGCGCTCGGATATCTACACCTTC. This sequence encodes CASSEWGRSDIYTF.